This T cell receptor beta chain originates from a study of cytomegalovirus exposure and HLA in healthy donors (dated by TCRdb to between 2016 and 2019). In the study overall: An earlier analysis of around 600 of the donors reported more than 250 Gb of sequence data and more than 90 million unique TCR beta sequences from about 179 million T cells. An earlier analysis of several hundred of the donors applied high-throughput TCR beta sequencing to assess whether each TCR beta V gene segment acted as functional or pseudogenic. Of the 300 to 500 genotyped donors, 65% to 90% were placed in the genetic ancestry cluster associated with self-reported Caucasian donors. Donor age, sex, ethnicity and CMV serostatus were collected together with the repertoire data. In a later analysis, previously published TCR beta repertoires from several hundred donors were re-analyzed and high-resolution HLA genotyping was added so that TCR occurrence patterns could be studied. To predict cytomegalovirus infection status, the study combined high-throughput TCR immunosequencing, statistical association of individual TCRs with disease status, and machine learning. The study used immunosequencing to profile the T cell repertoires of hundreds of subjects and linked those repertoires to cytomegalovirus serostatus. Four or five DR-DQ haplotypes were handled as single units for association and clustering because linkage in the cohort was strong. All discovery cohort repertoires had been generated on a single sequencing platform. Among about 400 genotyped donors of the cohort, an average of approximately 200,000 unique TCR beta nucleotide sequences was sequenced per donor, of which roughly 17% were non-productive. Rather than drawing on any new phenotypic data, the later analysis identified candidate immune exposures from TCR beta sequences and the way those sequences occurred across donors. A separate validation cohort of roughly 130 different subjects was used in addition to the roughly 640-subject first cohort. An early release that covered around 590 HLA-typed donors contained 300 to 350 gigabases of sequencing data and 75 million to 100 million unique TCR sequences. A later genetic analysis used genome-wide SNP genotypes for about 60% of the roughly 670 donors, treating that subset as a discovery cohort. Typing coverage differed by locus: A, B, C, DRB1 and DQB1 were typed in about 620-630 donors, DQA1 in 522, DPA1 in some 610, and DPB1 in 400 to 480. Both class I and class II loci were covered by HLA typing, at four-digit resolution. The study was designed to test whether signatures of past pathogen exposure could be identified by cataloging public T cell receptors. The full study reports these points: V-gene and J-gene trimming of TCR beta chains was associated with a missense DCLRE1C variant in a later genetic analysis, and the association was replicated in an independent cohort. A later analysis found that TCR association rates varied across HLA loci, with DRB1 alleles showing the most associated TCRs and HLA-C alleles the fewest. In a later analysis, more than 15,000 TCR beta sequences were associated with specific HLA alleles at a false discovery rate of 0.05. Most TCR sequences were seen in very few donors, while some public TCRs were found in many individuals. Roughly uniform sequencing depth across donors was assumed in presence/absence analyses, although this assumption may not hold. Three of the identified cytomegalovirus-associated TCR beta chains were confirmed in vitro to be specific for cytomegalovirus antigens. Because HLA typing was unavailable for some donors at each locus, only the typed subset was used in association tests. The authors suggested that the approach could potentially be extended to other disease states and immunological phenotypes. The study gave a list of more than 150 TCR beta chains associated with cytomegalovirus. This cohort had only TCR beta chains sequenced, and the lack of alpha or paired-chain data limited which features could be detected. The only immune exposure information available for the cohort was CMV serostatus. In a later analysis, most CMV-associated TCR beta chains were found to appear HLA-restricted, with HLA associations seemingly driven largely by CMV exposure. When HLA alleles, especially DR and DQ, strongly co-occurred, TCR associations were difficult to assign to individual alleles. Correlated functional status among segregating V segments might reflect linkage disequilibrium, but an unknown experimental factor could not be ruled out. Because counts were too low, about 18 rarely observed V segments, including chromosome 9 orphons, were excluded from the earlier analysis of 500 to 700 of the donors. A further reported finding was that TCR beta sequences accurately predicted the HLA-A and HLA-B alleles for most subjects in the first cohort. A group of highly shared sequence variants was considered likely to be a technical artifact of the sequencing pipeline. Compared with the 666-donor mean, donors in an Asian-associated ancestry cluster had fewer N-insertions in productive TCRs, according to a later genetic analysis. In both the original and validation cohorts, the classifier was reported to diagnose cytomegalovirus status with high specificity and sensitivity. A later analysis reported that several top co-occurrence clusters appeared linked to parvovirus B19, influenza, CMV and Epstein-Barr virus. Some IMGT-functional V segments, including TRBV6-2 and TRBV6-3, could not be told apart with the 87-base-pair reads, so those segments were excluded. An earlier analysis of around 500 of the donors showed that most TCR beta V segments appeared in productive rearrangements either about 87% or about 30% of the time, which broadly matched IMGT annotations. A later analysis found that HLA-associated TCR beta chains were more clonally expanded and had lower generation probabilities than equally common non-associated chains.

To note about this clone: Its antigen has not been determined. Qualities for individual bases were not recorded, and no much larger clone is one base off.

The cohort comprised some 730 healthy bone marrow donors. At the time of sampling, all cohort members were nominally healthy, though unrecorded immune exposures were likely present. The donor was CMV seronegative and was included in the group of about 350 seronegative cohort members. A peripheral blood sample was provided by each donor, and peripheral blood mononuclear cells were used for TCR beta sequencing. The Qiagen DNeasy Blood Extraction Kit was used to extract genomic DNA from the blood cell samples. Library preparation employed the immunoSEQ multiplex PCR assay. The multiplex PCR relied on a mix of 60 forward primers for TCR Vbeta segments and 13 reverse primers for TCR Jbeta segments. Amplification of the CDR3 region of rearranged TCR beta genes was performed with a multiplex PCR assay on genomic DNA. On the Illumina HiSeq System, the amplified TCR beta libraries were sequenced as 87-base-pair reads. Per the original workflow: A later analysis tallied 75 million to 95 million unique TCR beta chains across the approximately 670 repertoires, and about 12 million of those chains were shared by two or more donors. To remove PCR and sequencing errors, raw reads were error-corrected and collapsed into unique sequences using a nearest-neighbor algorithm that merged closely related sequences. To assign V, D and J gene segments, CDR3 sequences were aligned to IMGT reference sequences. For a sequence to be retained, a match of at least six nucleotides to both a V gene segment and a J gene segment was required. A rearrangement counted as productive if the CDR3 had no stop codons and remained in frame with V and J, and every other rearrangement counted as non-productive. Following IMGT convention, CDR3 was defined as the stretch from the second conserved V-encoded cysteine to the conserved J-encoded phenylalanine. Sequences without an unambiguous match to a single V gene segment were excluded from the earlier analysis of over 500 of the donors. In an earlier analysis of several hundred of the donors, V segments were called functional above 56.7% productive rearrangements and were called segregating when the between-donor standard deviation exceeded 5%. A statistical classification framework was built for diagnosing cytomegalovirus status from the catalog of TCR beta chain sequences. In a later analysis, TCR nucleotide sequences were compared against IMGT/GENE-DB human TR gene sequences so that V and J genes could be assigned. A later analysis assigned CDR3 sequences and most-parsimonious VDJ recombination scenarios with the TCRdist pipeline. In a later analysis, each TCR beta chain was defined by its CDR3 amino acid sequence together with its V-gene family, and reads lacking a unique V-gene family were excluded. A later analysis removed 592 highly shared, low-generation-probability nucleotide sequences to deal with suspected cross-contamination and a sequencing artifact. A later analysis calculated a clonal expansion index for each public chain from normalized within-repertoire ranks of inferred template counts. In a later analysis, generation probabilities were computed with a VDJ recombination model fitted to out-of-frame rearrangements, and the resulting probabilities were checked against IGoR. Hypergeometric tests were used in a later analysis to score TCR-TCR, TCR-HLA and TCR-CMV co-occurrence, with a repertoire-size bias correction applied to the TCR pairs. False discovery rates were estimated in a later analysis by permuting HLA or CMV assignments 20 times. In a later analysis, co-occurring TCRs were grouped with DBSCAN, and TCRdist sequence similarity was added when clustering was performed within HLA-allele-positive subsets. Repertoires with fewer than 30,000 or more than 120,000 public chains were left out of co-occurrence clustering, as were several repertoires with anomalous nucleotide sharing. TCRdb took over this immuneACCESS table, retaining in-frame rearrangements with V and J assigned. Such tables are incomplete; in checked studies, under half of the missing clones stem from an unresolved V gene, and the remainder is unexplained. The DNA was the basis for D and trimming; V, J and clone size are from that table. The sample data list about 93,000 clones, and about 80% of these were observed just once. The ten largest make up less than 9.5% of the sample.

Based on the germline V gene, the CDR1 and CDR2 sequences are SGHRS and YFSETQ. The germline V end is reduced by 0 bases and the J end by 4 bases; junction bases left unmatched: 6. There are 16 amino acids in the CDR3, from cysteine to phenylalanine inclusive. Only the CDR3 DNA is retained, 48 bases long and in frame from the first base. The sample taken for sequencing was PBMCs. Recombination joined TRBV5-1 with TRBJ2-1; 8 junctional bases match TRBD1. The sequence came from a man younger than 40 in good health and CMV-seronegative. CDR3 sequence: CASSLAETGVYNEQFF. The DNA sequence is TGCGCCAGCAGCTTGGCTGAGACAGGGGTTTACAATGAGCAGTTCTTC.